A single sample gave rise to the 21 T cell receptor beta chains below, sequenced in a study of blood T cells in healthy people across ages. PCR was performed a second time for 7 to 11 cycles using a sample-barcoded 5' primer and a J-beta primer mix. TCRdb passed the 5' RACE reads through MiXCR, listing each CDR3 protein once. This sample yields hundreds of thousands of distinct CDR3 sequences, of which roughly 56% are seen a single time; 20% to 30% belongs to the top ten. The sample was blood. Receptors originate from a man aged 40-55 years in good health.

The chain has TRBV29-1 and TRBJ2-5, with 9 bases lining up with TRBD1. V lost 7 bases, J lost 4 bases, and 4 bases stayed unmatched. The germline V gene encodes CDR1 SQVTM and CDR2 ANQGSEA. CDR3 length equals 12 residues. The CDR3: CSAGQGIETQYF. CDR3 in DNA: TGCAGCGCCGGACAGGGGATAGAGACCCAGTACTTC.

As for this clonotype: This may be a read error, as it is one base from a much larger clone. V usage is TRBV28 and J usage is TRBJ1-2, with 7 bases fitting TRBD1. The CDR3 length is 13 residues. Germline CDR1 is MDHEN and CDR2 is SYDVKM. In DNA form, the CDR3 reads TGTGCCGGCAGCTCCGGGACAGTACATGGCTACACCTTC. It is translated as CAGSSGTVHGYTF.

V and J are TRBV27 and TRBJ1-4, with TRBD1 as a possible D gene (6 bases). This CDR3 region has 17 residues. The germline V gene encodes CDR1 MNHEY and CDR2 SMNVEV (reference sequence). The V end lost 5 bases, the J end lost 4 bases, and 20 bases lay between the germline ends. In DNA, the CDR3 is TGTGCCAGCAGTCGCGGACGGGGGCCAGCCTTTAATGAAAAACTGTTTTTT. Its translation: CASSRGRGPAFNEKLFF.

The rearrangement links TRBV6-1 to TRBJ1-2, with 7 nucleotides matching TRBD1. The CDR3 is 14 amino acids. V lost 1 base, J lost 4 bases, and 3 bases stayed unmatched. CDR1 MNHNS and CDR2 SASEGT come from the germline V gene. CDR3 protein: CASSEDPGGYGYTF. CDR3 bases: TGTGCCAGCAGTGAAGATCCAGGGGGCTATGGCTACACCTTC.

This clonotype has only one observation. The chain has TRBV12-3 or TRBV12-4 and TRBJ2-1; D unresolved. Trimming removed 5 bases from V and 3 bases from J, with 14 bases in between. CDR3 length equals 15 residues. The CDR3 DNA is TGTGCCAGCAGTCCAACGGAAAGGAACTACAATGAGCAGTTCTTC. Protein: CASSPTERNYNEQFF.

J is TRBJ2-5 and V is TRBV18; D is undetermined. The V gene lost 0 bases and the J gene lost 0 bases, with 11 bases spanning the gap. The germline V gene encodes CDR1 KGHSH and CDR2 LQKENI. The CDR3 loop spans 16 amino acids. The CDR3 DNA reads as TGTGCCAGCTCACCACCGGGCCGCCGAGACCAAGAGACCCAGTACTTC. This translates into CASSPPGRRDQETQYF.

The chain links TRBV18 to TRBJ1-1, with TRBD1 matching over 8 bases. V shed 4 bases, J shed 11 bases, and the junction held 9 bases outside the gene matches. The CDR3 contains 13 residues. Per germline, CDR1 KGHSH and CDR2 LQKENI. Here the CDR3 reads CASSRKQGEGAFF. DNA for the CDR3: TGTGCCAGCTCACGGAAACAGGGGGAAGGCGCTTTCTTT.

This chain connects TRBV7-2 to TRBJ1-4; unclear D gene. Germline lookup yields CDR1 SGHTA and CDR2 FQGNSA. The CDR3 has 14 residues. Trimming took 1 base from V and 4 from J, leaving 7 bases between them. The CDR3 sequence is CASSLGGINEKLFF. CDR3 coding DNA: TGTGCCAGCAGCTTAGGAGGGATTAATGAAAAACTGTTTTTT.

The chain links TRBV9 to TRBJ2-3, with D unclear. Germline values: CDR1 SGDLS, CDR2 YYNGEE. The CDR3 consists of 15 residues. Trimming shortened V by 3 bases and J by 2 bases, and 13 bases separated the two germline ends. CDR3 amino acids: CASSAIGSLTDTQYF. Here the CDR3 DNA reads TGTGCCAGCAGCGCCATCGGCAGTCTCACAGATACGCAGTATTTT.

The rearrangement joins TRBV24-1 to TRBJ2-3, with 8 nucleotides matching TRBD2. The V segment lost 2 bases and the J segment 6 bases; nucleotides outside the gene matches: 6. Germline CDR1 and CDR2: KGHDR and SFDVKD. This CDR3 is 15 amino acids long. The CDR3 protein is CATSDSTSVGDTQYF. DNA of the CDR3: TGTGCCACCAGTGATTCGACTAGCGTGGGGGATACGCAGTATTTT.

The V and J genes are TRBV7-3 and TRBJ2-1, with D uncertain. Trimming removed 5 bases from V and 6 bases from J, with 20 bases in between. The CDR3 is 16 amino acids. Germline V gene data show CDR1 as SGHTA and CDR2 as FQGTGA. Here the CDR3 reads CASSLSAGRPPNEQFF. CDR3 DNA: TGTGCCAGCAGCCTATCTGCTGGCAGGCCCCCCAATGAGCAGTTCTTC.

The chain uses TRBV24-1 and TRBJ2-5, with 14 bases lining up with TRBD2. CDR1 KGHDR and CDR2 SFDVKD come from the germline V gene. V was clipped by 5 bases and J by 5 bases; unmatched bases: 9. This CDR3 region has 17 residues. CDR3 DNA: TGTGCCACCAGTGTCCAATCGGGACTAGCGGGAGCGGAGACCCAGTACTTC. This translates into CATSVQSGLAGAETQYF.

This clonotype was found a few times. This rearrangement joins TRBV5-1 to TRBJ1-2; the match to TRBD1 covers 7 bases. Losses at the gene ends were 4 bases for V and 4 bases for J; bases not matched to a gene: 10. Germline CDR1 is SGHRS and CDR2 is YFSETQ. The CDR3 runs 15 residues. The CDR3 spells CASSGLGTAGYGYTF. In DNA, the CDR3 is TGCGCCAGCAGCGGATTAGGGACAGCGGGCTATGGCTACACCTTC.

CDR3 bases: TGTGCCAGCAGCTTCCGGGACGGGGGGAGATCCTACAATGAGCAGTTCTTC. This sequence encodes CASSFRDGGRSYNEQFF. The chain is built from TRBV7-2 and TRBJ2-1; 7 bases fit TRBD2. Germline V lookup: CDR1 SGHTA, CDR2 FQGNSA. The length of the CDR3 is 17 residues. With V trimmed by 3 bases and J by 1 base, 9 bases remained unmatched. Full variable domain (outside the CDR3, taken from reference TRBV7-2 and TRBJ2-1): GAGVSQSPSNKVTEKGKDVELRCDPISGHTALYWYRQSLGQGLEFLIYFQGNSAPDKSGLPSDRFSAERTGGSVSTLTIQRTQQEDSAVYLCASSFRDGGRSYNEQFFGPGTRLTVL.

CDR3 in DNA: TGTGCCAGCAGCGTAGGTCTGGGGACTATCGATAATGAGCAGTACTTC. This translates into CASSVGLGTIDNEQYF. This chain links TRBV9 with TRBJ2-1; 7 bases agree with TRBD2. The J call is uncertain, as TRBJ2-7 better fits the DNA end. Germline V CDR1 and CDR2: SGDLS, YYNGEE. The length of the CDR3 is 16 residues.

The DNA for the CDR3 is TGTGCCAGCGGAGGTAAAACAGGGCTGAACACTGAAGCTTTCTTT. Protein sequence: CASGGKTGLNTEAFF. V is TRBV2 and J is TRBJ1-1; D may be TRBD1 (6 bases). The V and J ends lost 8 bases and 0 bases respectively, with 16 bases between them. CDR3 length equals 15 residues. The germline gives CDR1 SNHLY, CDR2 FYNNEI. Together with reference TRBV2 and TRBJ1-1, the CDR3 gives the full variable domain: EPEVTQTPSHQVTQMGQEVILRCVPISNHLYFYWYRQILGQKVEFLVSFYNNEISEKSEIFDDQFSVERPDGSNFTLKIRSTKLEDSAMYFCASGGKTGLNTEAFFGQGTRLTVV.

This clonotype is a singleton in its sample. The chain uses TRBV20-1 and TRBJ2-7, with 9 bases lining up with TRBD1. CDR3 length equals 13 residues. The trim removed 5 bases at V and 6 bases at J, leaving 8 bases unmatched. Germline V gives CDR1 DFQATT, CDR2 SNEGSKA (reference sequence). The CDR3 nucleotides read TGCAGTGCTCATCGACAGGGGGGATCCGAGCAGTACTTC. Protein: CSAHRQGGSEQYF.

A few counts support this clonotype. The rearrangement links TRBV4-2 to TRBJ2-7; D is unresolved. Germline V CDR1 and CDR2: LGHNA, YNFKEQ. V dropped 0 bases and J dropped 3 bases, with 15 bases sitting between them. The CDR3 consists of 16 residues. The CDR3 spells CASSQDTFQHSYEQYF. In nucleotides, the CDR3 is TGTGCCAGCAGCCAAGATACATTCCAACACAGCTACGAGCAGTACTTC.

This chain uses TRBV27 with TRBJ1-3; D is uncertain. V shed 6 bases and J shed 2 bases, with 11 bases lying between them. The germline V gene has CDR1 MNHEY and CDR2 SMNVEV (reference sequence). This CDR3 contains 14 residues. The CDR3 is CASRSFGTGNTIYF. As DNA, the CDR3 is TGTGCCAGCAGATCCTTCGGAACTGGAAACACCATATATTTT.

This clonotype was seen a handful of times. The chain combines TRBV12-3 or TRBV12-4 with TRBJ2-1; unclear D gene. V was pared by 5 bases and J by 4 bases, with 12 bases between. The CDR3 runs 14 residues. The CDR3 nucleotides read TGTGCCAGCAGTGGTGGGTCGAAATACAATGAGCAGTTCTTC. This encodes CASSGGSKYNEQFF.

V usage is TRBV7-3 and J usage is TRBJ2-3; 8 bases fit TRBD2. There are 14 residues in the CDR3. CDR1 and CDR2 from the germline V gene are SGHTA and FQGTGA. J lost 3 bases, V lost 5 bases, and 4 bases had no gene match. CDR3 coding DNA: TGTGCCAGCAGCCCCGGGAGGGAAACAGATACGCAGTATTTT. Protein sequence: CASSPGRETDTQYF.